This T cell receptor (beta chain) derives from a study of cytomegalovirus exposure and HLA in healthy donors. Use of 60 Vbeta and 13 Jbeta primers characterized the PCR. Here immunoSEQ multiplex PCR was the method, and the copy in TCRdb shows in-frame clones only, minus some. There are 100,000 to 150,000 clones in the sample; approximately 80% occur only once, and about 1.8% lies in the top ten. This CDR3 comprises 14 residues. Germline trimming cut 4 bases from V and 7 bases from J; bases unmatched to any gene: 8. Germline assignment: CDR1 KGHSH and CDR2 LQKENI. Note on this clone: Its antigen is unknown.

General study points: Most TCR sequences were uncommon, yet certain public TCRs appeared in many donors. The analysis excluded some indistinguishable V segments, including TRBV6-2 and TRBV6-3. Testing in vitro showed three CMV-associated chains specific for CMV antigens. Most of the TCR beta V segments (in an earlier analysis) were productive either about 87% or about 30% of the time.

Input material: PBMCs. This sequence was found in a man aged 50-59 years in good health and CMV-seronegative. The genes are TRBV18 and TRBJ1-1, with 8 positions matching TRBD1. CDR3 sequence: CASSRSGGTHEAFF. DNA for the CDR3: TGTGCCAGCTCACGGTCAGGGGGCACCCATGAAGCTTTCTTT.